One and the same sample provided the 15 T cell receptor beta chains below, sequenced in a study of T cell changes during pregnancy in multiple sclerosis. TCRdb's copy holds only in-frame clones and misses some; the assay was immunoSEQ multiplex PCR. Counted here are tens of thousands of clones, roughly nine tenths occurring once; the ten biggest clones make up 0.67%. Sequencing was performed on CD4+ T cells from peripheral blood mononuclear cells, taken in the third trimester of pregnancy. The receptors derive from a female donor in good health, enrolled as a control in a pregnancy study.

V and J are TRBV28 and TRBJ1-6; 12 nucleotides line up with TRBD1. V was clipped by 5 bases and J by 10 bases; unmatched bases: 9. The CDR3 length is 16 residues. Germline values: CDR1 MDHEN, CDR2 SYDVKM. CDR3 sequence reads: CASSLGTGGGLSPLHF. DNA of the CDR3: TGTGCCAGCAGTCTGGGGACAGGGGGCGGGTTGTCACCCCTCCACTTT.

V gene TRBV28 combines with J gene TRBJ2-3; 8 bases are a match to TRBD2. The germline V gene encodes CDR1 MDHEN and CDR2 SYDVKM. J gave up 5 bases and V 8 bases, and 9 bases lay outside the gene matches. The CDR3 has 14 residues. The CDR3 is CASGPGGVQDTQYF. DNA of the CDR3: TGTGCCAGCGGGCCCGGGGGGGTGCAAGATACGCAGTATTTT.

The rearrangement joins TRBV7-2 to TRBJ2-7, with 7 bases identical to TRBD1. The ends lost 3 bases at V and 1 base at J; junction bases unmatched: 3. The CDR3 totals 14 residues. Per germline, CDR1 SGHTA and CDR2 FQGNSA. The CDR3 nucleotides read TGTGCCAGCAGCTTCAGACAGGGATCCTACGAGCAGTACTTC. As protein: CASSFRQGSYEQYF.

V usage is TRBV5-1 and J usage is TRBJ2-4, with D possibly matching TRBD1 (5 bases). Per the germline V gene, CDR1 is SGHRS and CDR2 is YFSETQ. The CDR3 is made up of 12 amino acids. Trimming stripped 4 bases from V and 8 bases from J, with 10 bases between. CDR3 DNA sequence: TGCGCCAGCAGCCAGGGTGGGGACATTCAGTACTTC. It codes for CASSQGGDIQYF.

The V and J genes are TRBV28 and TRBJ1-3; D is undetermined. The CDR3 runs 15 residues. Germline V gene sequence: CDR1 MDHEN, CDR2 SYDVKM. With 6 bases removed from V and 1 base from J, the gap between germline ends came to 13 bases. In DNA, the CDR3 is TGTGCCAGCAGGGCCCGTGTAAAATCTGGAAACACCATATATTTT. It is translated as CASRARVKSGNTIYF.

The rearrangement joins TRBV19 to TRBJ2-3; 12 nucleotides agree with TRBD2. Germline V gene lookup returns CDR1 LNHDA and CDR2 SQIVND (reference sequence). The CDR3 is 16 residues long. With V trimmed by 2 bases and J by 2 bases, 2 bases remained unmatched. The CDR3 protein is CASSIRTSGITDTQYF. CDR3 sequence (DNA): TGTGCCAGTAGTATAAGGACTAGCGGGATCACAGATACGCAGTATTTT.

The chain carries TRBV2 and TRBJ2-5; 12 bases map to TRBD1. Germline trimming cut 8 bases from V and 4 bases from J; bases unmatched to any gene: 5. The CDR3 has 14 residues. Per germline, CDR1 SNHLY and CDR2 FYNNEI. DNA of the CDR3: TGTGCCAGCGAGGGGACAGGGGGCCGAGAGACCCAGTACTTC. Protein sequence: CASEGTGGRETQYF.

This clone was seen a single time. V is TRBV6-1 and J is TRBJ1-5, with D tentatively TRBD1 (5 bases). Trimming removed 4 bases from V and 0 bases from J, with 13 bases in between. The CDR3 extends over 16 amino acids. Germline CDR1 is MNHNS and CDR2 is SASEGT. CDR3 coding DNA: TGTGCCAGCAGTGGGGGGGTAACAAATAGCAATCAGCCCCAGCATTTT. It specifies CASSGGVTNSNQPQHF.

CDR3 DNA sequence: TGCGCCAGCGGTCCGGGACTAGCGGGGTCCTATGAGCAGTTCTTC. Protein product: CASGPGLAGSYEQFF. The V and J genes are TRBV5-1 and TRBJ2-1; 13 nucleotides align to TRBD2. CDR1 and CDR2 from the germline V gene are SGHRS and YFSETQ. V gave up 7 bases and J gave up 8 bases; unmatched junction bases: 9. The CDR3 sequence is 15 residues long. Full variable domain (missing parts from reference TRBV5-1 and TRBJ2-1): KAGVTQTPRYLIKTRGQQVTLSCSPISGHRSVSWYQQTPGQGLQFLFEYFSETQRNKGNFPGRFSGRQFSNSRSEMNVSTLELGDSALYLCASGPGLAGSYEQFFGPGTRLTVL.

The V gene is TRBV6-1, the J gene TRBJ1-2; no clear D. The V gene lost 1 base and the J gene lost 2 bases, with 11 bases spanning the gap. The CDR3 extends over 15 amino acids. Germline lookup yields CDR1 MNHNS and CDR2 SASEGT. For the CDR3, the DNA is TGTGCCAGCAGTGAAGGGCGGCCAACGAACTATGGCTACACCTTC. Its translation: CASSEGRPTNYGYTF.

The CDR3 loop reads CASSQDSPGQGTDTQYF. DNA of the CDR3: TGCGCCAGCAGCCAGGACAGCCCGGGACAGGGTACAGATACGCAGTATTTT. This chain joins TRBV4-1 and TRBJ2-3; 9 bases align to TRBD1. Per germline, CDR1 MGHRA and CDR2 YSYEKL. The CDR3 length is 17 residues. V was pared by 3 bases and J by 3 bases, with 10 bases of the junction left unmatched.

The CDR3 here is CASSSGTARGNEQFF. The CDR3 nucleotides are TGTGCCAGCAGCTCAGGGACTGCCCGAGGGAATGAGCAGTTCTTC. This chain links TRBV11-2 with TRBJ2-1, with D perhaps matching TRBD2 (6 bases). Germline V gene lookup returns CDR1 SGHAT and CDR2 FQNNGV. The CDR3 sequence is 15 residues long. V lost 4 bases, J lost 7 bases, and 17 bases lay in between.

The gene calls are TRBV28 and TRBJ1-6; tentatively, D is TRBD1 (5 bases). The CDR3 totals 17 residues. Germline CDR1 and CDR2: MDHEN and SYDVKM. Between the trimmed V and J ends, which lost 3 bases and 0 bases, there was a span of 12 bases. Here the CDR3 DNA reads TGTGCCAGCAGTTTGGGACTGCAGAGCTCCTATAATTCACCCCTCCACTTT. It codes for CASSLGLQSSYNSPLHF.

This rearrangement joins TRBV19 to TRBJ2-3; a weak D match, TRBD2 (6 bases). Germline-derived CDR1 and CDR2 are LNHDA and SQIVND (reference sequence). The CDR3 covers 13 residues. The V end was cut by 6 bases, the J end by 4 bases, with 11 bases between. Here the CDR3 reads CASRFGGADTQYF. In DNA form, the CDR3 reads TGTGCCAGTAGGTTCGGGGGTGCAGATACGCAGTATTTT.

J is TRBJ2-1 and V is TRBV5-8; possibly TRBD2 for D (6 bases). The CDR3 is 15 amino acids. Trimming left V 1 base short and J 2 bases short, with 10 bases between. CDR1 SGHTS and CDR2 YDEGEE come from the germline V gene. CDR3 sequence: CASSLKGLAYNEQFF. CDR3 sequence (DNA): TGTGCCAGCAGCTTGAAGGGACTGGCCTACAATGAGCAGTTCTTC. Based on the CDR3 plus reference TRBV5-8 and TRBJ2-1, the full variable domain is EAGVTQSPTHLIKTRGQQATLRCSPISGHTSVYWYQQALGLGLQFLLWYDEGEERNRGNFPPRFSGRQFPNYSSELNVNALELEDSALYLCASSLKGLAYNEQFFGPGTRLTVL.